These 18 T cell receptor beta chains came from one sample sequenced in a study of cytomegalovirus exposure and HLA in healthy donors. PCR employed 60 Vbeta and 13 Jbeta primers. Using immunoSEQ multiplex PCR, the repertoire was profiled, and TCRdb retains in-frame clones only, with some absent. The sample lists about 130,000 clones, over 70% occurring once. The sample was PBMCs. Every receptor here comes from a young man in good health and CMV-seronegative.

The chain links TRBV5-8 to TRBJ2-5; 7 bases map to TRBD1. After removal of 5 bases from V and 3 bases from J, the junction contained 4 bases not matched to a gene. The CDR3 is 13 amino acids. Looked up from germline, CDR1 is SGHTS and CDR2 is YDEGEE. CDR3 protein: CASSNRGEETQYF. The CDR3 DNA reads TGTGCCAGCAGTAACAGGGGTGAAGAGACCCAGTACTTC.

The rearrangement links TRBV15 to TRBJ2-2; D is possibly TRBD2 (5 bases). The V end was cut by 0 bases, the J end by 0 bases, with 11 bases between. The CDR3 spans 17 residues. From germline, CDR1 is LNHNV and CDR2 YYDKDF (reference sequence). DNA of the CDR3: TGTGCCACCAGCAGAGATTATGCGGGCGCGAACACCGGGGAGCTGTTTTTT. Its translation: CATSRDYAGANTGELFF.

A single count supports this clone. The chain's CDR3 is CASSPGISTGELFF. CDR3 DNA: TGTGCCAGCAGCCCAGGGATATCGACCGGGGAGCTGTTTTTT. The V call is TRBV11-3, the J call TRBJ2-2; TRBD1 is a possible D gene (5 bases). CDR3 length: 14 amino acids. CDR1 and CDR2 from the germline V gene are SGHNT and YENEEA. Trimming cost V 5 bases and J 5 bases, with 12 bases left between them.

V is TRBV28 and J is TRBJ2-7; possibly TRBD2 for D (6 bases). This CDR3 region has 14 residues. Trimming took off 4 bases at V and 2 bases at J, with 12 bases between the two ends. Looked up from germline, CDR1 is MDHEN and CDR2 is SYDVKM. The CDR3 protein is CASSSGTFPYEQYF. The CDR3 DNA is TGTGCCAGCAGTTCTGGGACTTTCCCCTACGAGCAGTACTTC.

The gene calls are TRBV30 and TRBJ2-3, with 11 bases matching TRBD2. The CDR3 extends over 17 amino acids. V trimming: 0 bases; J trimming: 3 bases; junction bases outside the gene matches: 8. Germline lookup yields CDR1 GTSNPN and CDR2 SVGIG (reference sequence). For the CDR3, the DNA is TGTGCCTGGAGTGTACCGGTAGCGGGGGGGAGGACAGATACGCAGTATTTT. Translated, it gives CAWSVPVAGGRTDTQYF.

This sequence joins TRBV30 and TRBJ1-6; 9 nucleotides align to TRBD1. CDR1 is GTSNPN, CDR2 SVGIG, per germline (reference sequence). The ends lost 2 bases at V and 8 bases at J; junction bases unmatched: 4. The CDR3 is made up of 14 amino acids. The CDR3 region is CAWSSGTGYSPLHF. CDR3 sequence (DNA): TGTGCCTGGAGTTCCGGGACAGGGTATTCACCCCTCCACTTT.

The CDR3 region is CSVGTSGTDTQYF. The DNA of the CDR3 is TGCAGCGTTGGGACTAGCGGGACAGATACGCAGTATTTT. The chain combines TRBV29-1 with TRBJ2-3, with TRBD2 identical over 11 bases. This CDR3 contains 13 residues. Germline CDR1 is SQVTM and CDR2 is ANQGSEA. Losses at the gene ends were 4 bases for V and 3 bases for J; bases not matched to a gene: 0.

The CDR3 DNA reads as TGTGCCAGCAGTTCCCCGCCCGGACAGGTGGGGGAGACCCAGTACTTC. It is translated as CASSSPPGQVGETQYF. This chain uses TRBV6-5 with TRBJ2-5; 7 bases agree with TRBD1. The CDR3 has 16 residues. Germline V CDR1 and CDR2: MNHEY, SVGAGI. V gave up 4 bases and J gave up 5 bases; unmatched junction bases: 13.

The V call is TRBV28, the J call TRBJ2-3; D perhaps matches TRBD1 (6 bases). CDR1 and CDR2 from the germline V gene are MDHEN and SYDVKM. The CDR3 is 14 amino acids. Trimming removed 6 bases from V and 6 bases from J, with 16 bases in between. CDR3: CASSEQGISDTQYF. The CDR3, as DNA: TGTGCCAGCAGCGAACAGGGTATTTCGGATACGCAGTATTTT.

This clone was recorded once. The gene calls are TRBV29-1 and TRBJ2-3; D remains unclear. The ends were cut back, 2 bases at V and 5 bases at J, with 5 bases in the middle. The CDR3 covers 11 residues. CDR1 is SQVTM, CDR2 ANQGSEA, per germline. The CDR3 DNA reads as TGCAGCGTTGAACAGCGAGATACGCAGTATTTT. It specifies CSVEQRDTQYF.

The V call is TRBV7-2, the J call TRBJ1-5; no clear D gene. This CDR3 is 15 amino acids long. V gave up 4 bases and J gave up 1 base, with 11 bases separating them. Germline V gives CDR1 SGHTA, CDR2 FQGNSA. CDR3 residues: CASSSGVASNQPQHF. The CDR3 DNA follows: TGTGCCAGCAGCTCCGGGGTGGCGAGCAATCAGCCCCAGCATTTT.

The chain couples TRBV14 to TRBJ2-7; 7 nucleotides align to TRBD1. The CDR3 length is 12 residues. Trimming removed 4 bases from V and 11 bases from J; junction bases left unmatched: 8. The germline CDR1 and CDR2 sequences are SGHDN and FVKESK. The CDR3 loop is CASSRYRGHEYF. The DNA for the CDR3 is TGTGCCAGCAGCCGCTACAGGGGACATGAGTACTTC. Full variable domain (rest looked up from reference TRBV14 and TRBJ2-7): EAGVTQFPSHSVIEKGQTVTLRCDPISGHDNLYWYRRVMGKEIKFLLHFVKESKQDESGMPNNRFLAERTGGTYSTLKVQPAELEDSGVYFCASSRYRGHEYFGPGTRLTVT.

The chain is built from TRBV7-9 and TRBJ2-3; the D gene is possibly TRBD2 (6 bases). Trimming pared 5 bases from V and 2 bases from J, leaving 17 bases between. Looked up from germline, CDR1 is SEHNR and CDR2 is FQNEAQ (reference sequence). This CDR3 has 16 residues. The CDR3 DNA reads TGTGCCAGCAGCCCAAGGTATGGCGGGAACACAGATACGCAGTATTTT. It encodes CASSPRYGGNTDTQYF.

CDR3: CATSGGPKETQYF. The CDR3 DNA sequence: TGTGCCACCAGCGGTGGGCCTAAAGAGACCCAGTACTTC. The chain recombines TRBV15 with TRBJ2-5, with unresolved D. V dropped 5 bases and J dropped 3 bases, with 10 bases sitting between them. Germline CDR1 LNHNV, CDR2 YYDKDF (reference sequence). This CDR3 has 13 residues.

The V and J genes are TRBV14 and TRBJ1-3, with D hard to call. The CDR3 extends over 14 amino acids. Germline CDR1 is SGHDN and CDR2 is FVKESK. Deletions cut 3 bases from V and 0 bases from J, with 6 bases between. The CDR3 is CASSQSSSGNTIYF. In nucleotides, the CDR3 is TGTGCCAGCAGCCAGTCGAGCTCTGGAAACACCATATATTTT.

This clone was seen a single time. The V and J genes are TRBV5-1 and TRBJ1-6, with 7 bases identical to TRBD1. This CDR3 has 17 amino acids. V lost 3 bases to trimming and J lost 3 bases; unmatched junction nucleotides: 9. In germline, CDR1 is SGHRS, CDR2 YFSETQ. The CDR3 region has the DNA TGCGCCAGCAGCTCCTGGACAGGTCTAAACTATAATTCACCCCTCCACTTT. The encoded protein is CASSSWTGLNYNSPLHF.

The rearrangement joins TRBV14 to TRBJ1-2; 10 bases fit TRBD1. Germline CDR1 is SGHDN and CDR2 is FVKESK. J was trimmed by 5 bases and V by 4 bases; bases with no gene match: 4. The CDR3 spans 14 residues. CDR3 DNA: TGTGCCAGCAGCCTTGGGACAGGGGAATATGGCTACACCTTC. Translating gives CASSLGTGEYGYTF.

DNA of the CDR3: TGTGCCAGCACCCCGCAGGGGCGACGATCCACAGATACGCAGTATTTT. This codes for CASTPQGRRSTDTQYF. The genes are TRBV5-4 and TRBJ2-3, with a weak D call TRBD1 (6 bases). Trimming pared 6 bases from V and 2 bases from J, leaving 19 bases between. This CDR3 is 16 amino acids long. Germline CDR1 SGHNT, CDR2 YYREEE (reference sequence).